A selection of T cell receptor beta chains follows, all from one sample in a study of PD-1 blockade in classical Hodgkin lymphoma. TCRdb's copy holds only in-frame clones and misses some; the assay was immunoSEQ multiplex PCR. The profile shows tens of thousands of clones, less than 75% of them singletons. Sequencing was performed on peripheral blood mononuclear cells (PBMCs), taken before the fourth cycle of nivolumab. Receptors were obtained from a human donor with classical Hodgkin lymphoma. CDR3s include the opening cysteine and the closing phenylalanine or tryptophan. A D gene is named only where the DNA matches it firmly. Expanded clones get a size class; other rows say once, few or many, or leave the size out.

>TRBV29-1|.|.|TRBJ2-2
TGCAGCGTTGTAGAGGCTTCTTCCGCGAACACCGGGGAGCTGTTTTTT
CSVVEASSANTGELFF
>TRBV30|.|.|TRBJ2-5
TGTGCCTGGAACCAGGGGTCAGAGACCCAGTACTTC
CAWNQGSETQYF
>TRBV7-6|.|.|TRBJ2-7
TGTGCCAGCAGCTTAGCGGCAGGAGTCTCCTACGAGCAGTACTTC
CASSLAAGVSYEQYF
>TRBV30|.|TRBD1|TRBJ1-2
TGTGCCTGGGAAGGGGGCCGTACCTATGGCTACACCTTC
CAWEGGRTYGYTF
>TRBV4-3|.|TRBD1|TRBJ2-7
TGCGCCAGCAGCCAAGAATATCAAGGACAGGGGGCTTCCTACGAGCAGTACTTC
CASSQEYQGQGASYEQYF
>TRBV27|.|.|TRBJ2-2
TGTGCCAGCAGTTTAGCGGGAACCGGGGAGCTGTTTTTT
CASSLAGTGELFF
>TRBV7-3|.|.|TRBJ2-1
TGTGCCAGCAGCCCCGATAGTTCCATCGGGGTCCCTTACAATGAGCAGTTCTTC
CASSPDSSIGVPYNEQFF
>TRBV27|few|.|TRBJ1-1
TGTGCCAGCAGTTTATCGACAGGAAGGAACACTGAAGCTTTCTTT
CASSLSTGRNTEAFF
>TRBV29-1|.|TRBD1|TRBJ1-5
TGCAGCGTTGCCTTGGACAGGGGAAGCAATCAGCCCCAGCATTTT
CSVALDRGSNQPQHF
>TRBV6-5|.|.|TRBJ2-7
TGTGCCAGCAGTTACCAGGTAGACTTGGGAGACGAGCAGTACTTC
CASSYQVDLGDEQYF
>TRBV5-1|.|TRBD2|TRBJ2-1
TGCGCCAGCGCCGCTGGGACTAACTACAATGAGCAGTTCTTC
CASAAGTNYNEQFF
>TRBV6-1|.|TRBD1|TRBJ2-7
TGTGCCAGCAGTACCGGACAGGGTGGGGCCTACGAGCAGTACTTC
CASSTGQGGAYEQYF
>TRBV7-8|.|.|TRBJ2-5
TGTGCCAGCAGCTCTGGGGGAGAGACCCAGTACTTC
CASSSGGETQYF
>TRBV19|few|.|TRBJ1-2
TGTGCCAGTAGTGCCGCCCAGGGGATGAGGGGCTACACCTTC
CASSAAQGMRGYTF
>TRBV29-1|.|.|TRBJ2-7
TGCAGCGTTGAAGATCTTGATAGGGCCAAGCAGTACTTC
CSVEDLDRAKQYF
>TRBV4-3|.|.|TRBJ2-1
TGCGCCAGCAGCCAAGAGCGGCCCAATGAGCAGTTCTTC
CASSQERPNEQFF
>TRBV18|.|.|TRBJ1-1
TGTGCCAGCTCACCCAGGCCCTCGAACACTGAAGCTTTCTTT
CASSPRPSNTEAFF
>TRBV5-4|few|TRBD1|TRBJ1-6
TGTGCCAGCAGCGATGGGACAGGGGGTAGTTACGCACCCCTCCACTTT
CASSDGTGGSYAPLHF
>TRBV2|medium-sized|.|TRBJ2-7
TGTGCCAGCAGGGACGCTGCGTGGGAGCAGTACTTC
CASRDAAWEQYF
>TRBV15|.|.|TRBJ2-7
TGTGCCACCATGGAGGCAGGACCTCCCTACGAGCAGTACTTC
CATMEAGPPYEQYF